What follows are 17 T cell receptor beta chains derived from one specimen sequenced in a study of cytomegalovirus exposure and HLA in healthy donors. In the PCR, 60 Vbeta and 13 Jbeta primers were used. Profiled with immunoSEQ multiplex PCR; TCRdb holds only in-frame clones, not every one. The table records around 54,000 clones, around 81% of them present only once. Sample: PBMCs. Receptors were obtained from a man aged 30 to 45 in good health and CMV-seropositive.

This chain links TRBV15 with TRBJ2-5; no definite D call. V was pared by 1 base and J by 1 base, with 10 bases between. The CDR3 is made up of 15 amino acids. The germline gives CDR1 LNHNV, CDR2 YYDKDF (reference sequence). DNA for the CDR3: TGTGCCACCAGCAGAGCAACAGTAAGCCAAGAGACCCAGTACTTC. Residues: CATSRATVSQETQYF.

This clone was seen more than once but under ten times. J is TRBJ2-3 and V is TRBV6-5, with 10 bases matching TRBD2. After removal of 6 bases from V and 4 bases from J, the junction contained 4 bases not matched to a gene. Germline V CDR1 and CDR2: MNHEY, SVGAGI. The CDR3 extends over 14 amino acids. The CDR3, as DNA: TGTGCCAGCAGAAGCGGGGGGGCGTCAGATACGCAGTATTTT. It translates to CASRSGGASDTQYF.

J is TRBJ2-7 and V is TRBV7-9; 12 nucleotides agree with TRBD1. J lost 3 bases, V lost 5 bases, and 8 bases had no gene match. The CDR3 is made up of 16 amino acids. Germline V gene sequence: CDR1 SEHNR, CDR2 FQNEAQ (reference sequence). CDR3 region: CASSAPGQGASYEQYF. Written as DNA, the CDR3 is TGTGCCAGCAGCGCTCCGGGACAGGGGGCGAGCTACGAGCAGTACTTC.

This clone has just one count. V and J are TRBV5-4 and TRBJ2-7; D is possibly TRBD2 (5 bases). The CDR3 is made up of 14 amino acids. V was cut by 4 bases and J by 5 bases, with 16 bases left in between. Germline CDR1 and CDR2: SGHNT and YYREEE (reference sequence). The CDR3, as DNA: TGTGCCAGCAGCCCGCGGGCAGGCACCCACGAGCAGTACTTC. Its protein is CASSPRAGTHEQYF.

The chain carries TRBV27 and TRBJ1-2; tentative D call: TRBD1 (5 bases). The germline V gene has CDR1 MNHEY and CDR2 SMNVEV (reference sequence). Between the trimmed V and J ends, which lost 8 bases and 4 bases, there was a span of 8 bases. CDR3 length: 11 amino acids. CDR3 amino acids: CASGALYGYTF. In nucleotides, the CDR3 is TGTGCCAGCGGGGCACTCTATGGCTACACCTTC.

Here the CDR3 reads CSVSGTGGQPQHF. CDR3 nucleotide sequence: TGCAGCGTGAGCGGGACAGGGGGTCAGCCCCAGCATTTT. The V and J genes are TRBV29-1 and TRBJ1-5, with TRBD1 matching 11 bases. Per the germline V gene, CDR1 is SQVTM and CDR2 is ANQGSEA. Losses at the gene ends were 6 bases for V and 6 bases for J; bases not matched to a gene: 4. The CDR3 totals 13 residues.

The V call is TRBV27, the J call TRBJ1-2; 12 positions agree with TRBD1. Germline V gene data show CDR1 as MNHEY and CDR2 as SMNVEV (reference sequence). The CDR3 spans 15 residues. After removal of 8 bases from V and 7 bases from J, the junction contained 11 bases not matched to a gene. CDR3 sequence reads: CASSGSGQGARGYTF. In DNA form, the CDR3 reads TGTGCCAGCTCGGGTTCGGGACAGGGGGCTCGTGGCTACACCTTC.

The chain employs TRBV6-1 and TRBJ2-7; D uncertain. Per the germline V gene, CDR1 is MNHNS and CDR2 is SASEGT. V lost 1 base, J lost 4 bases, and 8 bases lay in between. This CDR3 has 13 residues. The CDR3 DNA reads TGTGCCAGCAGTGAAGTTGTCGGTTACGAGCAGTACTTC. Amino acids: CASSEVVGYEQYF.

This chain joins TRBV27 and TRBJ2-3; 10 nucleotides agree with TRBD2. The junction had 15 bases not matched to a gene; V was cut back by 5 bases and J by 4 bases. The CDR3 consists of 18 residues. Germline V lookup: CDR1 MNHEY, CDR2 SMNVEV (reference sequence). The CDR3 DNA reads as TGTGCCAGCAGTCCCGGTTCGAGTAGCGGGGGGATTGCAGATACGCAGTATTTT. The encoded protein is CASSPGSSSGGIADTQYF.

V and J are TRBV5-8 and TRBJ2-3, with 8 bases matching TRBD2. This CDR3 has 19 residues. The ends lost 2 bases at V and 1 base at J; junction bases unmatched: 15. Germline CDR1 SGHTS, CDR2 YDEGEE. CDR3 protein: CASSFVGSGTSLGTDTQYF. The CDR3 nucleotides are TGTGCCAGCAGCTTTGTAGGATCCGGGACTAGTCTCGGCACAGATACGCAGTATTTT.

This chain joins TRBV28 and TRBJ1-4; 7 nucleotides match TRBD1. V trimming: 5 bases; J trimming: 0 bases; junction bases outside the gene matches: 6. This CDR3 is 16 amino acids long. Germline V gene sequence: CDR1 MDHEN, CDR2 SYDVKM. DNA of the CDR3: TGTGCCAGCAGTCCCAGACAGGGCGCAACTAATGAAAAACTGTTTTTT. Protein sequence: CASSPRQGATNEKLFF.

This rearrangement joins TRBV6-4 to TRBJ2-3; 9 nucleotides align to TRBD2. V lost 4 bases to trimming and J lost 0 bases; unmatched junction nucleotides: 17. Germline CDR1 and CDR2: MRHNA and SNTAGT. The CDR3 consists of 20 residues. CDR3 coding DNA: TGTGCCAGCAGTGGCCCTGACTGGCGGGGGGGGAACACTAGCACAGATACGCAGTATTTT. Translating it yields CASSGPDWRGGNTSTDTQYF.

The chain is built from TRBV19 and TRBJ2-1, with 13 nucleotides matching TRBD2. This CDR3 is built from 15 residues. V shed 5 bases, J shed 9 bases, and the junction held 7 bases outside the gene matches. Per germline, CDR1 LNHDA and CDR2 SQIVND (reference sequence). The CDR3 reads CASSPGLAGFAEQFF. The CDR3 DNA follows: TGTGCCAGTAGTCCGGGACTAGCGGGGTTCGCTGAGCAGTTCTTC. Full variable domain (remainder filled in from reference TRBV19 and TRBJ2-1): DGGITQSPKYLFRKEGQNVTLSCEQNLNHDAMYWYRQDPGQGLRLIYYSQIVNDFQKGDIAEGYSVSREKKESFPLTVTSAQKNPTAFYLCASSPGLAGFAEQFFGPGTRLTVL.

The CDR3 spells CASSSTHPDRGRDEQYF. For the CDR3, the DNA is TGTGCCAGCAGCTCTACTCATCCGGACAGGGGGCGCGACGAGCAGTACTTC. The chain joins TRBV7-9 to TRBJ2-7; TRBD1 matches 11 bases. The CDR3 has 17 residues. V was clipped by 4 bases and J by 5 bases; unmatched bases: 13. CDR1 SEHNR and CDR2 FQNEAQ come from the germline V gene (reference sequence).

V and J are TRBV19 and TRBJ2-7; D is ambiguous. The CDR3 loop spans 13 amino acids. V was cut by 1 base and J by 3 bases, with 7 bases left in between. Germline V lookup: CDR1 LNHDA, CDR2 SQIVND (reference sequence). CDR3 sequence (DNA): TGTGCCAGTAGTATAGCGACAAGCTACGAGCAGTACTTC. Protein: CASSIATSYEQYF.

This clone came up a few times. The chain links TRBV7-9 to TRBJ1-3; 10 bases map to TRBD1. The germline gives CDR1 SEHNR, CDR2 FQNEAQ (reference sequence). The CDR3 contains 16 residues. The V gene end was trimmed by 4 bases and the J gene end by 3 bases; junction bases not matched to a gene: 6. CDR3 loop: CASSSYGTGVGNTIYF. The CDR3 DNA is TGTGCCAGCAGCTCCTATGGGACAGGGGTTGGAAACACCATATATTTT.

In DNA form, the CDR3 reads TGTGCCATCAGCACAGGATCGGGGACCCAGTACTTC. Protein: CAISTGSGTQYF. The rearrangement links TRBV10-3 to TRBJ2-5; TRBD1 might be the D (5 bases). The germline V and J ends were trimmed by 6 bases and 7 bases, with 12 bases remaining between them. Germline loops: CDR1 ENHRY, CDR2 SYGVKD. This CDR3 is 12 amino acids long.